The subject of this entry is one TCR beta chain. Its specificity is not known. The data are from a study of T cell clusters in autoimmune cytopenias. TRB was amplified by touch-down multiplex PCR, primer pools A and B combined. TCRdb reanalyzed the multiplex PCR reads, giving one entry per CDR3 protein sequence and no DNA. The specimen's table records roughly 4,000 distinct CDR3 sequences. TRB was amplified from around 0.25 ug of peripheral blood genomic DNA per sample. The CDR3 consists of 15 residues. CDR1 is SGHDT and CDR2 is YYEEEE in the germline V gene. Findings and limits, study-wide: Physiological T cell clusters of healthy donors were apparently absent in primary autoimmune cytopenia patients.

The data were also submitted as part of a second study, on T cell repertoires in aging, cancer and after chemotherapy. That report notes: The whole study produced a dataset of roughly 8.6 million TCR reads. Immunological memory after chemotherapy cannot be judged from the repertoire data.

The sample comprised peripheral blood. The V and J genes are TRBV5-6 and TRBJ2-7; TCRdb lists TRBD1, though no DNA is available to test this call. The source is a human donor in good health. CDR3 amino acids: CVSSLGTGYTYEQYF. Looking up the rest from reference TRBV5-6 and TRBJ2-7 gives the full variable domain: DAGVTQSPTHLIKTRGQQVTLRCSPKSGHDTVSWYQQALGQGPQFIFQYYEEEERQRGNFPDRFSGHQFPNYSSELNVNALLLGDSALYLCVSSLGTGYTYEQYFGPGTRLTVT.